The rows below give T cell receptor beta chains drawn from one sample of a study of neurological immune-mediated disorders. TCRdb analysed the 5' RACE reads with MiXCR anew, one entry per CDR3 protein. Of tens of thousands of distinct CDR3 sequences listed, more than 7.5% are singletons. The sequenced material came from PBMCs. These TCRs come from a man aged 30-40 years in good health. CDR3s include the opening cysteine and the closing phenylalanine or tryptophan. The order of the fields is J gene, V gene, D gene, clone size, CDR3 DNA, CDR3 protein. D genes are given only for firm matches. The size of a clone is reported for some rows only, either as once, few or many, or as a class for expanded clones.

TRBJ2-3,TRBV11-2,-,many,TGTGCCAGCAGCTTCTCCCGGGACACACGACGCACAGATACGCAGTATTTT,CASSFSRDTRRTDTQYF
TRBJ2-5,TRBV5-1,-,many,TGCGCCAGCAGCCCCACGCGCCGGCAAGAGACCCAGTACTTC,CASSPTRRQETQYF
TRBJ2-1,TRBV5-1,TRBD2,many,TGCGCCAGCAGCTTGACTAGCGGGAGTCGGAATGAGCAGTTCTTC,CASSLTSGSRNEQFF
TRBJ2-4,TRBV27,-,-,TGTGCCAGCAGTTCGCTAGGGGTAGCCAAAAACATTCAGTACTTC,CASSSLGVAKNIQYF
TRBJ1-5,TRBV15,-,many,TGTGCCACCAGCAGAGATTTTGGCAGGGGGCATTTT,CATSRDFGRGHF
TRBJ2-7,TRBV2,-,many,TGTGCCAGCAGTGGGAGACAGGCCTCCTACGAGCAGTACTTC,CASSGRQASYEQYF
TRBJ2-2,TRBV19,-,many,TGTGCCAGTGACGTTCAAGGAGGGGAGCTGTTTTTT,CASDVQGGELFF
TRBJ1-4,TRBV7-6,TRBD1,many,TGTGCCAGCAGCTTTAGAGGGACAGGGGCTGAAAAACTGTTTTTT,CASSFRGTGAEKLFF
TRBJ2-1,TRBV20-1,TRBD2,many,TGCAGTGCTAGAGGTCTAGCGGGAGGCGAAGAGCAGTTCTTC,CSARGLAGGEEQFF
TRBJ1-1,TRBV12-3/TRBV12-4,-,many,TGTGCCAGCACTGTTTACGACACCATAGGAACTGAAGCTTTCTTT,CASTVYDTIGTEAFF
TRBJ1-6,TRBV7-9,-,many,TGTGCCAGCAGCATTACAGGGTCCCATAATTCACCCCTCCACTTT,CASSITGSHNSPLHF
TRBJ1-3,TRBV20-1,-,many,TGCAGTGCTAGAGAGTTGGGATGGACTGGAAACACCATATATTTT,CSARELGWTGNTIYF
TRBJ2-5,TRBV12-3/TRBV12-4,TRBD1,many,TGTGCCAGCAGTTCCTCTGCGGGCAGGGGGATAGAGACCCAGTACTTC,CASSSSAGRGIETQYF
TRBJ2-1,TRBV6-2/TRBV6-3,TRBD2,many,TGTGCCAGCAGTGTCGGGACTAGCTGGTACATTGAGCAGTTCTTC,CASSVGTSWYIEQFF
TRBJ1-4,TRBV12-3/TRBV12-4,-,many,TGTGCCAGCAACACCCAGGGAACTAATGAAAAACTGTTTTTT,CASNTQGTNEKLFF
TRBJ2-5,TRBV28,TRBD1,many,TGTGCCAGCAGTCAAGGGACAGGGGCGTTCGAGACCCAGTACTTC,CASSQGTGAFETQYF
TRBJ2-5,TRBV7-3,TRBD1,many,TGTGCCAGCAGCTTAGACAGGGCCTATGGGACCCAGTACTTC,CASSLDRAYGTQYF
TRBJ2-5,TRBV29-1,-,many,TGCAGCGTTGAAGCGGTTGGTTCAGAGACCCAGTACTTC,CSVEAVGSETQYF
TRBJ2-5,TRBV10-3,-,many,TGTGCCATCAGTGAGTCGGAGTGGGAGACCCAGTACTTC,CAISESEWETQYF
TRBJ1-3,TRBV15,-,many,TGTGCCACCAGCAGCGGGGGTGGAAACACCATATATTTT,CATSSGGGNTIYF
TRBJ2-1,TRBV6-1,-,many,TGTGCCAGCAGTAACCCCATCGGGGTACCCTACAATGAGCAGTTCTTC,CASSNPIGVPYNEQFF
TRBJ2-5,TRBV5-1,-,many,TGCGCCAGCAGCATGAGGGGATGGCAAGAGACCCAGTACTTC,CASSMRGWQETQYF
TRBJ1-2,TRBV5-1,-,many,TGCGCCAGCAGCTTGGAGGCAAGTTCTCGGGGCTACACCTTC,CASSLEASSRGYTF
TRBJ2-5,TRBV7-9,TRBD1,many,TGTGCCAGCAGCCCCGGACAGGCAGGGTATGAGACCCAGTACTTC,CASSPGQAGYETQYF
TRBJ2-1,TRBV2,-,many,TGTGCCAGCAGTCTCCGGGGCTCCTACAATGAGCAGTTCTTC,CASSLRGSYNEQFF
TRBJ2-6,TRBV5-1,-,many,TGCGCCAGCAGCTTGGGGCAGGGGGCCAACGTCCTGACTTTC,CASSLGQGANVLTF
TRBJ2-1,TRBV5-1,TRBD1,many,TGCGCCAGCAGTCCAGGGGGCAGGAATGAGCAGTTCTTC,CASSPGGRNEQFF
TRBJ2-1,TRBV28,TRBD2,many,TGTGCCAGCTCTAAGTCCGGGACTAACAGCTCCTACAATGAGCAGTTCTTC,CASSKSGTNSSYNEQFF
TRBJ2-7,TRBV2,TRBD2,many,TGTGCCAGCCTAGCGGTCAACGAGCAGTACTTC,CASLAVNEQYF
TRBJ2-1,TRBV7-8,TRBD2,many,TGTGCCAGCAGCAGGGTCGGACTAGCCTTGAGGGATGAGCAGTTCTTC,CASSRVGLALRDEQFF
TRBJ2-1,TRBV5-6,-,many,TGTGCCAGCAGCTTGGACGGGAGCAATGAGCAGTTCTTC,CASSLDGSNEQFF
TRBJ2-7,TRBV5-1,TRBD2,medium-sized,TGCGCCAGCAGCTTGGTGGTCGGGAGGGCCTACGAGCAGTACTTC,CASSLVVGRAYEQYF
TRBJ2-7,TRBV12-3/TRBV12-4,TRBD1,many,TGTGCCAGCGGCGACAGGGGGACCTACGAGCAGTACTTC,CASGDRGTYEQYF
TRBJ2-7,TRBV27,-,many,TGTGCCAGCACCGCTAGACCGGGCGTGTCATCCTACGAGCAGTACTTC,CASTARPGVSSYEQYF
TRBJ2-2,TRBV20-1,-,many,TGCAGTGCTAGAGATCCCAGGGTTGGCACCGGGGAGCTGTTTTTT,CSARDPRVGTGELFF
TRBJ2-1,TRBV16,-,many,TGTGCCACCATCGTTTCGCAGGCCCTCAATGAGCAGTTCTTC,CATIVSQALNEQFF
TRBJ2-2,TRBV20-1,TRBD2,-,TGCAGTGCTACAGGGACTAGCGTTGACACCGGGGAGCAGTTTTTT,CSATGTSVDTGEQFF
TRBJ2-5,TRBV28,TRBD2,many,TGTGCCAGCAGTCTCGCTCGAGAGGACAGGGGCGGGACTAGCGGAGAACAAGAGACCCAGTACTTC,CASSLAREDRGGTSGEQETQYF
TRBJ2-5,TRBV20-1,TRBD2,many,TGCAGTGCTCAGACTAGCGGGAGGACGGGGACCCAGTACTTC,CSAQTSGRTGTQYF
TRBJ2-7,TRBV20-1,TRBD1,-,TGCAGTGCCCCCGGGACAGGATCCAGCTCCTACGAGCAGTACTTC,CSAPGTGSSSYEQYF
TRBJ2-3,TRBV7-2,TRBD2,many,TGTGCCAGCAGCTTACCCGGACTAGCCCGTCTTCAGTATTTT,CASSLPGLARLQYF
TRBJ2-1,TRBV20-1,TRBD2,many,TGCAGCTTGGCCCCTAGCGGGTCCTCATATGGGGATGAGCAGTTCTTC,CSLAPSGSSYGDEQFF
TRBJ2-5,TRBV20-1,-,many,TGCAGTGCTAGAGATCTCTCGGGGGAGTTACAAGAGACCCAGTACTTC,CSARDLSGELQETQYF
TRBJ2-1,TRBV5-1,TRBD2,many,TGCGCCAGCAGCTTGGTACTAGCGGGATATAACTCCTACAATGAGCAGTTCTTC,CASSLVLAGYNSYNEQFF
TRBJ2-1,TRBV27,TRBD1,-,TGTGCCAGCACCCTGACAGGGAATCCCTACAATGAGCAGTTCTTC,CASTLTGNPYNEQFF